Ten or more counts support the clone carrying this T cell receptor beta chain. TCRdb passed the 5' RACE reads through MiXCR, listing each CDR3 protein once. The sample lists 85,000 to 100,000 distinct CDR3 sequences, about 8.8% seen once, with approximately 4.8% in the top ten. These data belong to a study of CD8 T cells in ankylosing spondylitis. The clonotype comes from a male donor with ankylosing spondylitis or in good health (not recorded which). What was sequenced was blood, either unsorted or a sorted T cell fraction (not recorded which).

CDR3 bases: TGTGCCAGCAGCGCCTACACAGGGGATGAGCAGTTCTTC. Its protein is CASSAYTGDEQFF. The chain uses TRBV7-8 and TRBJ2-1; 7 nucleotides agree with TRBD1. The CDR3 has 13 amino acids. Germline V gene lookup returns CDR1 SGHVS and CDR2 FQNEAQ. Germline trimming cut 5 bases from V and 8 bases from J; bases unmatched to any gene: 6.